The rows below give T cell receptor beta chains drawn from one sample of a study of somatic mutations in cytotoxic T cells in rheumatoid arthritis. Using immunoSEQ multiplex PCR, the repertoire was profiled, and TCRdb retains in-frame clones only, with some absent. The sample records over 8,000 clones, over 75% being singletons. The specimen sequenced was CD8+ T cells sorted from blood. These receptors were collected from a woman aged 50 to 60 in good health. The CDR3 runs from the conserved cysteine through the conserved F or W. D genes are given only for firm matches. A row's size may be missing; if present it is once, few, many or a size class.

NA | TRBJ1-1 | NA | TRBV5-4 | CASSLIGGTEAFF | TGTGCCAGCAGCTTGATCGGGGGTACTGAAGCTTTCTTT
TRBD1 | TRBJ2-7 | NA | TRBV28 | CASNDRVGDEQYF | TGTGCCAGCAATGACAGGGTGGGAGACGAGCAGTACTTC
NA | TRBJ2-7 | NA | TRBV23-1 | CASSQSPGRGSSYEQYF | TGCGCCAGCAGTCAATCCCCCGGCCGGGGGAGCTCCTACGAGCAGTACTTC
TRBD2 | TRBJ2-7 | NA | TRBV5-1 | CASSLELGRDEQYF | TGCGCCAGCAGCTTGGAGTTAGGGAGGGACGAGCAGTACTTC
TRBD1 | TRBJ2-7 | few | TRBV19 | CASRGQGETYYEQYF | TGTGCCAGTAGGGGACAGGGGGAAACGTACTACGAGCAGTACTTC
NA | TRBJ2-3 | NA | TRBV5-1 | CASSLDGRGFFTDTQYF | TGCGCCAGCAGCTTGGACGGCAGGGGATTTTTCACAGATACGCAGTATTTT
NA | TRBJ2-3 | NA | TRBV6-4 | CASSVGETDTQYF | TGTGCCAGCAGTGTCGGGGAAACAGATACGCAGTATTTT
NA | TRBJ2-5 | NA | TRBV7-9 | CASSPQGPETQYF | TGTGCCAGCAGCCCACAGGGTCCCGAGACCCAGTACTTC
NA | TRBJ2-6 | NA | TRBV6-4 | CASSAESSGANVLTF | TGTGCCAGCAGTGCGGAGAGCTCTGGGGCCAACGTCCTGACTTTC
TRBD1 | TRBJ1-2 | NA | TRBV2 | CASIPGGGGYTF | TGTGCCAGCATCCCAGGGGGCGGTGGCTACACCTTC
NA | TRBJ2-1 | NA | TRBV7-2 | CASSSGLLPEQFF | TGTGCCAGCAGCTCGGGACTGTTGCCCGAACAGTTCTTC
NA | TRBJ2-2 | NA | TRBV7-6 | CASSLPTGELFF | TGTGCCAGCAGCTTACCGACCGGGGAGCTGTTTTTT
TRBD1 | TRBJ2-7 | NA | TRBV9 | CASSVGTGGSYEQYF | TGTGCCAGCAGCGTTGGGACAGGGGGATCCTACGAGCAGTACTTC
NA | TRBJ1-1 | NA | TRBV6-6 | CASSYSKGQNTEAFF | TGTGCCAGCAGTTACTCGAAGGGACAGAACACTGAAGCTTTCTTT
TRBD1 | TRBJ1-6 | NA | TRBV27 | CASSPSPGTGSNSPLHF | TGTGCCAGCAGTCCGAGTCCCGGGACAGGGAGCAATTCACCCCTCCACTTT
NA | TRBJ2-7 | NA | TRBV7-6 | CASSLGQGSNYEQYF | TGTGCCAGCAGCTTAGGGCAGGGATCGAACTACGAGCAGTACTTC
NA | TRBJ2-7 | NA | TRBV7-6 | CASSLLADFGEQYF | TGTGCCAGCAGCTTACTAGCCGATTTCGGTGAGCAGTACTTC
NA | TRBJ2-1 | NA | TRBV6-6 | CASSYSEQPNEQFF | TGTGCCAGCAGTTACTCAGAACAGCCCAATGAGCAGTTCTTC
NA | TRBJ1-2 | NA | TRBV13 | CASNLRPGNYTF | TGTGCCAGCAACTTACGTCCAGGGAACTACACCTTC